This T cell receptor (beta chain) was captured by sequencing in a study of blood T cells in healthy people across ages. Trimming left V 7 bases short and J 5 bases short, with 30 bases between. The CDR3 is 19 amino acids. Germline-derived CDR1 and CDR2 are MDHEN and SYDVKM. This clonotype was recorded only once. With a J-beta primer mix and a sample-barcoded 5' primer, a second PCR ran about 7 to 12 cycles. From each sample, at least 2.5 million paired-end reads containing CDR3 were obtained. TCRdb recomputed calls from the 5' RACE reads with MiXCR, one row per CDR3 protein. Of more than 1 million distinct CDR3 sequences in the sample, 45% were seen once.

Source material: blood. The source is a woman aged 60-75 years in good health. This chain uses TRBV28 with TRBJ2-1; a weak D match, TRBD2 (6 bases). This CDR3 reads CASKGFGPGLSGGNNEQFF. CDR3 sequence (DNA): TGTGCCAGCAAAGGGTTCGGGCCGGGACTCTCGGGCGGAAACAATGAGCAGTTCTTC.